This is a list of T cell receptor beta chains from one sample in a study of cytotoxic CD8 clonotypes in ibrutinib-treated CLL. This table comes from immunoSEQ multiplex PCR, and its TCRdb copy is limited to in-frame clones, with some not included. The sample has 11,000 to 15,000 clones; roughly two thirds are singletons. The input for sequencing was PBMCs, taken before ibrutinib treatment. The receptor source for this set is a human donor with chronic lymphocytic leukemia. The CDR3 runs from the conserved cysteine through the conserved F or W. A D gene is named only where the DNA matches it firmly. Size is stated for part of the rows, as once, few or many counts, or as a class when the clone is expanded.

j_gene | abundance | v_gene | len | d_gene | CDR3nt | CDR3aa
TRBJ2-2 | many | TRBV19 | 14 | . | TGTGCCAGTACCCCGGCGTTAGCCACCGGGGAGCTGTTTTTT | CASTPALATGELFF
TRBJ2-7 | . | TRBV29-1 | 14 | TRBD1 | TGCAGCGTTGGGGCCGGGACAGGGATCTACGAGCAGTACTTC | CSVGAGTGIYEQYF
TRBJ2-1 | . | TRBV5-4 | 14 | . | TGTGCCAGCAGCTTGGACTGGGTCTACAATGAGCAGTTCTTC | CASSLDWVYNEQFF
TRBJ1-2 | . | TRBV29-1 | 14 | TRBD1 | TGCAGCGTTGACGGGACAGGGGTTCTCTATGGCTACACCTTC | CSVDGTGVLYGYTF
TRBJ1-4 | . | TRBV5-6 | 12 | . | TGTGCCAGCAGCTTGGGGAGTGAAAAACTGTTTTTT | CASSLGSEKLFF
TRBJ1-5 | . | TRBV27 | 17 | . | TGTGCCAGCAGGCCACGTCTTGGGACACTAAACAATCAGCCCCAGCATTTT | CASRPRLGTLNNQPQHF
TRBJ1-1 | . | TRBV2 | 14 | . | TGTGCCAGCAGTGAAAGGAGGGTTTTCACTGAAGCTTTCTTT | CASSERRVFTEAFF
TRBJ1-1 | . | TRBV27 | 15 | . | TGTGCCAGCAGTTTATCGGGGATTGGTACAGCCCAAGTTTACTTT | CASSLSGIGTAQVYF
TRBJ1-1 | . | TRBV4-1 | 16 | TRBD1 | TGCGCCAGCAGCCAAGATCCAGGGGGGGTAGACACTGAAGCTTTCTTT | CASSQDPGGVDTEAFF
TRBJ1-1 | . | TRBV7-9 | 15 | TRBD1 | TGTGCCAGCAGCTTAGGGCAGGGGGCGCGCACTGAAGCTTTCTTT | CASSLGQGARTEAFF
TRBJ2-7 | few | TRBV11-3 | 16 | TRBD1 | TGTGCCAGCAGCTTATTAGGGGGCCACAGCTCCTACGAGCAGTACTTC | CASSLLGGHSSYEQYF
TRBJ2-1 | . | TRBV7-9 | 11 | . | TGTGCCAGCAGCCCCTACAATGAGCAGTTCTTC | CASSPYNEQFF
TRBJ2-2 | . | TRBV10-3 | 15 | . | TGTGCCATCAGTGAGACAGGGCGGGACACCGGGGAGCTGTTTTTT | CAISETGRDTGELFF
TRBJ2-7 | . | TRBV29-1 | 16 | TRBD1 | TGCAGCGTTGAAGATCAGGTGAGGGGGCCAACCGGAGGGCAGTACTTC | CSVEDQVRGPTGGQYF
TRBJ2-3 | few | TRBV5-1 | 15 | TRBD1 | TGCGCCAGCAGCTACCGGGACAGGCTCACAGATACGCAGTATTTT | CASSYRDRLTDTQYF
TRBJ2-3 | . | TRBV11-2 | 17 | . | TGTGCCAGCAGCTTAGCCTTCGCGGGGAACGCCGGGGATACGCAGTATTTT | CASSLAFAGNAGDTQYF
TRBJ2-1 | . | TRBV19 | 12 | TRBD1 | TGTGCCAGTAGTCCGTACGGACAGGGTATGTTCTTC | CASSPYGQGMFF
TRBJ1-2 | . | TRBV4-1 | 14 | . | TGCGCCAGCAGCCAAGATGCGCAGACATATGGCTACACCTTC | CASSQDAQTYGYTF
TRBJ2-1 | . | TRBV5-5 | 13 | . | TGTGCCAGCAGCCCCAGGTTCAGAGATGAGCAGTTCTTC | CASSPRFRDEQFF
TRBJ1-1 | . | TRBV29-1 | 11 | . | TGCAGCGTTCCGGACGGACCTGAAGCTTTCTTT | CSVPDGPEAFF
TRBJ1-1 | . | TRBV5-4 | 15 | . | TGTGCCAGCAGCTTGGACAGGGACATGAACACTGAAGCTTTCTTT | CASSLDRDMNTEAFF
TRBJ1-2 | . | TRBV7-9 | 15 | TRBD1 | TGTGCCAGCGGCCTAGGAGGTACAGGGGTTAATGGCTACACCTTC | CASGLGGTGVNGYTF
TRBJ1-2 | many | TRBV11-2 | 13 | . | TGTGCCAGCAGCTTAAATGACCGTGGAGGCTACACCTTC | CASSLNDRGGYTF
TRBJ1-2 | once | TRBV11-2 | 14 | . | TGTGCCAGCAGCTTAGAAGGGCGGGCCTATGGCTACACCTTC | CASSLEGRAYGYTF
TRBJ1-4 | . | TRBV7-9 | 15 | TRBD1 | TGTGCCAGCAGCTTAACAGGGGGATCTAATGAAAAACTGTTTTTT | CASSLTGGSNEKLFF
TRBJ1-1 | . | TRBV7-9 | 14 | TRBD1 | TGTGCCAGCGTACAGGGGGCGCGGTACACTGAAGCTTTCTTT | CASVQGARYTEAFF
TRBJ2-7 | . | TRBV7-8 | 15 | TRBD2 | TGTGCCAGCAGCCCCCCCAGCGGGAGCCACTACGAGCAGTACTTC | CASSPPSGSHYEQYF
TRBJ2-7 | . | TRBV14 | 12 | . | TGTGCCAGCAGCCCTACCTCCTGGGAGCAGTACTTC | CASSPTSWEQYF
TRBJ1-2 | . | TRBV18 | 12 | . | TGTGCCAGTTCCGAGGAGTACTATGGCTACACCTTC | CASSEEYYGYTF
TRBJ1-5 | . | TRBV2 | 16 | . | TGTGCCAGCAGTCCGTCCGGGACTTGGTACAATCAGCCCCAGCATTTT | CASSPSGTWYNQPQHF
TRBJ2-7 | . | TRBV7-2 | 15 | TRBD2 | TGTGCCAGCAGCTTAGCGCTACTAGCGACCAACGAGCAGTACTTC | CASSLALLATNEQYF
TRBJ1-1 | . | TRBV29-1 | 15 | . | TGCAGCGTGTTTGGACTGATCACCAAGGACACTGAAGCTTTCTTT | CSVFGLITKDTEAFF
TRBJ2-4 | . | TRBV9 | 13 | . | TGTGCCAGCAGCGTCGGGGATGGGGACATTCAGTACTTC | CASSVGDGDIQYF
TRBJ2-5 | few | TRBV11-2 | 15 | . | TGTGCCAGCAGCTCGGGTCCCGGACCACAAGAGACCCAGTACTTC | CASSSGPGPQETQYF
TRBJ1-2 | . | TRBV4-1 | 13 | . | TGCGCCAGCAGCCAAGCGAGGGGATATGGCTACACCTTC | CASSQARGYGYTF
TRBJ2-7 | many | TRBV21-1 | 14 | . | TGTGCCAGCAGCCCTTCTAGCGGACCCTACGAGCAGTACTTC | CASSPSSGPYEQYF
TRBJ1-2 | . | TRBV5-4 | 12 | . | TGTGCCAGCAGCTTGAGTGCTGTCTCGGGGACCTTC | CASSLSAVSGTF
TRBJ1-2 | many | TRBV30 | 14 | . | TGTGCCTGGAGGTGGAGGGGTAAGGACTATGGCTACACCTTC | CAWRWRGKDYGYTF
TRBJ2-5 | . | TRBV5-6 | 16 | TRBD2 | TGTGCCAGCAGCTTCCTGGGGACTAGCGAGCAAGAGACCCAGTACTTC | CASSFLGTSEQETQYF
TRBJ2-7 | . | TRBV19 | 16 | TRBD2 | TGTGCCAGTATAGGCGGGACTAGCGGGGGTAATTACGAGCAGTACTTC | CASIGGTSGGNYEQYF
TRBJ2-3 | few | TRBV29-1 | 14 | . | TGCAGCGTTGACTCAGGGAGTGGCACAGATACGCAGTATTTT | CSVDSGSGTDTQYF
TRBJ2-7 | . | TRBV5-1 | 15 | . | TGCGCCAGCAGCTTGGTAACAGGGTTCCTCTACGAGCAGTACTTC | CASSLVTGFLYEQYF
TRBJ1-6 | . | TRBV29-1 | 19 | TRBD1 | TGCAGCGTTGAGGGGCCGGGACAGCTATCGAGCTCCTATAATTCACCCCTCCACTTT | CSVEGPGQLSSSYNSPLHF
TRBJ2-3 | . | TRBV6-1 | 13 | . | TGTGCCAGCAGTGCAACCGGGACGAATACGCAGTATTTT | CASSATGTNTQYF
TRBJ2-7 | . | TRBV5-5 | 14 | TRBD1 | TGTGCCAGCAGCTTGATGGGACAGGGGGATGAGCAGTACTTC | CASSLMGQGDEQYF
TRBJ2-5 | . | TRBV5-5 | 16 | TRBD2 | TGTGCCAGCAGCTTGGCTAGCGGGGGGATTGGCGAGACCCAGTACTTC | CASSLASGGIGETQYF
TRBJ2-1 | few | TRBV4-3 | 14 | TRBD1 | TGCGCCAGCAGCCGGGAAACAGGGGACAATGAGCAGTTCTTC | CASSRETGDNEQFF
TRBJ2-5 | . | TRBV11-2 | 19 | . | TGTGCCAGCAGCTTAGATTCGCGCGGGGGCTACCTAAGTCAAGAGACCCAGTACTTC | CASSLDSRGGYLSQETQYF
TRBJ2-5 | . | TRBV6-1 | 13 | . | TGTGCCAGCAGAGGGACAACGAAAGAGACCCAGTACTTC | CASRGTTKETQYF
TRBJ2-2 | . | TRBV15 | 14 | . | TGTGCCACCAGCAGAGGATTTGACACCGGGGAGCTGTTTTTT | CATSRGFDTGELFF
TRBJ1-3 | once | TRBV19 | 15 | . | TGTGCCAGTAGTAACCCTACCGCCTCTGGAAACACCATATATTTT | CASSNPTASGNTIYF
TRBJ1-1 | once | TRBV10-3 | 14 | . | TGTGCCCCCCCGGCCCCCCCGGTGAACACTGAAGCTTTCTTT | CAPPAPPVNTEAFF
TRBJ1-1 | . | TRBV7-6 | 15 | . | TGTGCCAGCAGGCCCATCGGGGGGGAGAACACTGAAGCTTTCTTT | CASRPIGGENTEAFF
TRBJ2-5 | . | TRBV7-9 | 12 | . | TGTGCCAGCACCACGGGCCTAGGGACCCAGTACTTC | CASTTGLGTQYF